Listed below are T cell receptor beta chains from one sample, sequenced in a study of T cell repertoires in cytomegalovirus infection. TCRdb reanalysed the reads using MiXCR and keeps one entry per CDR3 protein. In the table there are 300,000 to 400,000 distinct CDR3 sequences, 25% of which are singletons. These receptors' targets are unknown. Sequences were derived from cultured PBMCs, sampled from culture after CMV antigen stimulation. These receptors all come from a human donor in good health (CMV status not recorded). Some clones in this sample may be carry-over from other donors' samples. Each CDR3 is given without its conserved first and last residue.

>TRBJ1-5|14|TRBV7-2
ASSSSGRFSNQPQH
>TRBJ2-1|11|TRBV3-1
ASSQGLNNEQF
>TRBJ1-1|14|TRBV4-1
ASSHVPARVTTEAF
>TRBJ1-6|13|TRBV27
ASSLEVPYNSPLH
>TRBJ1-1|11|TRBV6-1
AISSLVNTEAF
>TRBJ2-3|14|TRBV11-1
ASSPVGGTSGDTQY
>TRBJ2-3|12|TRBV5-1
ASSVGGPKDTQY
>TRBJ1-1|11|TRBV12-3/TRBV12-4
ASSFAWGTEAF
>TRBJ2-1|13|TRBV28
ASSPRGSTRNEQF
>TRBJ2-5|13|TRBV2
ASSNVQGSGETQY
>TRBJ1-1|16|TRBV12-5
ASGILGGQGFRGTEAF
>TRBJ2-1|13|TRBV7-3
ASSLTGAGGPGGF
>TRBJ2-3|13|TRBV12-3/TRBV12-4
ASSSGTGGTDTQY
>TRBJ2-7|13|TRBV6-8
ASSYSRSRGGEQY
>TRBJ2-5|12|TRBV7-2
ASSSGTVSETQY
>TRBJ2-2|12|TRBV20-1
SAPARDSPGELF
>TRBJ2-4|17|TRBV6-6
ASSLGRGSGSVGKNIQY
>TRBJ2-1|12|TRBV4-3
ASSQGAVHNEQF
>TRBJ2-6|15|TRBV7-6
ASSLGGGSAGANVLT
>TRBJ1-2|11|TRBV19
ASSPGQGRGYT
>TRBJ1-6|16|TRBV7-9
ASSLDLLRSSYNSPLH
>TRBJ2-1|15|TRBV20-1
SARGFVRDLGNNEQF
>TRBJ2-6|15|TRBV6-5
ASSYSGRGSGANVLT
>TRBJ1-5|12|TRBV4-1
ASSQGSSNQPQH
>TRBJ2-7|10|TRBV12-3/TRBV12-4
ASSHTSYEQY
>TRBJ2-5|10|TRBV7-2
ASRGGGETQY
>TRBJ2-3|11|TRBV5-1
ASSFREGGTQY
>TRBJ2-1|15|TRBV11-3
ASSPRGRDRAYNEQF
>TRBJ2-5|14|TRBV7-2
ASSLFKQGVGETQY
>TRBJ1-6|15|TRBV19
ASSIGQASSYNSPLH
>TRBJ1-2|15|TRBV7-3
ASSLFGRQGGSNGYT
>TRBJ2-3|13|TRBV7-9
ASSPTAGSADTQY
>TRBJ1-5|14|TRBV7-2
ASSLMARHSNQPQH
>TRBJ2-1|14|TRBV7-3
ASSLFPTSGPDEQF
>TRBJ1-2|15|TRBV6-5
ASSSGTQGASNYGYT
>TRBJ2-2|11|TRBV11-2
ASSSRVTGELF
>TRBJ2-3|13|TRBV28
ASSFAGVGTDTQY
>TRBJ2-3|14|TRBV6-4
ASSDGTGSYTDTQY
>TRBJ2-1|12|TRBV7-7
ASSSGLAGGRQF
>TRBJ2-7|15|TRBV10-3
ATRSGRPITNSYEQY
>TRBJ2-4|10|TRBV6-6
ASSREKNIQY
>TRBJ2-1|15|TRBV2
ASNRRGGQGSYNEQF
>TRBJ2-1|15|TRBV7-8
ASSLGPGGRSYNEQF
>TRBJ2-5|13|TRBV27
ASSQQGRRSETQY
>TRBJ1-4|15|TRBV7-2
ASSLSTGRSANEKLF
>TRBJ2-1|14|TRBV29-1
SVHPVLQSSYNEQF
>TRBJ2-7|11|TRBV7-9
ASSPEIPGWQY
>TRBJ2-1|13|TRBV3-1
ASSQGVSVYNEQF
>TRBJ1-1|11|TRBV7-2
ASSTRRDIEAF
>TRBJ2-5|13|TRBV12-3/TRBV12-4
ASSLESGLRETQY
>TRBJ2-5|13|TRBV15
ATSRGHRGEETQY
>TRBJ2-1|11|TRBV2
ASWGAIYNEQF